Listed here is a single TCR beta chain. These data originate in a study of blood T cell repertoires in COVID-19. Study details: Samples came from the United States, Italy and Spain, spanning acute and convalescent COVID-19.

Per germline, CDR1 MNHEY and CDR2 SVGAGI. Between the trimmed V and J ends, which lost 8 bases and 1 base, there was a span of 14 bases. The CDR3 spans 14 residues. Data came from immunoSEQ multiplex PCR; TCRdb stores just in-frame clones and leaves some out. The data contain around 150,000 clones, 87% of them seen just once; the ten biggest clones take up 3.5% to 4%. The chain has TRBV6-5 and TRBJ1-1, with D maybe TRBD1 (6 bases). This receptor was taken from a woman aged 55-70 years who had recovered from COVID-19. The material sequenced was peripheral blood. As DNA, the CDR3 is TGTGCCAGCTCAAAGGGACAAAAGAACACTGAAGCTTTCTTT. It encodes CASSKGQKNTEAFF.